Below are 20 T cell receptor beta chains sequenced from a single sample in a study of low-dose radiotherapy and immunotherapy resistance in tumors. The time point was: after trial treatment. Described treatment: LDRT plus nivolumab, ipilimumab, low-dose cyclophosphamide and aspirin (RACIN trial). Gene-specific TRAV and TRBV primers were used for first-strand cDNA, covering alpha and beta chains. It was with a constant-region primer and a V-primer adapter that TCRs were amplified over approximately 20 PCR cycles. Via MiXCR, TCRdb re-called the reads, giving one row per CDR3 protein. The table has around 80,000 distinct CDR3 sequences, around 17% seen once. The source material was PBMCs, sampled after low-dose radiotherapy plus immunotherapy. The origin of the receptors is a male donor with prostate cancer.

This clonotype has a handful of counts. The chain links TRBV7-9 to TRBJ2-2; D not resolved. Germline-derived CDR1 and CDR2 are SEHNR and FQNEAQ (reference sequence). This CDR3 has 15 residues. Trimming took off 1 base at V and 3 bases at J, with 9 bases between the two ends. Here the CDR3 DNA reads TGTGCCAGCAGCTTAGTCCCGGCAGACACCGGGGAGCTGTTTTTT. This translates into CASSLVPADTGELFF.

This clonotype was seen at least ten times. This sequence joins TRBV10-3 and TRBJ1-2; 7 nucleotides agree with TRBD1. From germline, CDR1 is ENHRY and CDR2 SYGVKD. Trimming removed 4 bases from V and 8 bases from J; junction bases left unmatched: 4. The length of the CDR3 is 12 residues. The CDR3 region has the DNA TGTGCCATCAGTGTTGACAGGGAGGGCTACACCTTC. Translated, it gives CAISVDREGYTF.

This clonotype was seen ten or more times. The chain joins TRBV19 to TRBJ2-7; TRBD2 matches at 10 bases. The CDR3 is made up of 16 amino acids. Germline V gives CDR1 LNHDA, CDR2 SQIVND (reference sequence). The junction had 9 bases not matched to a gene; V was cut back by 5 bases and J by 2 bases. This CDR3 is CASSLLLAGEPYEQYF. CDR3 nucleotide sequence: TGTGCCAGTAGTTTACTCCTAGCGGGAGAACCCTACGAGCAGTACTTC.

Ten or more counts support this clonotype. The V and J genes are TRBV5-8 and TRBJ1-2; D gene unclear. Trimming stripped 4 bases from V and 4 bases from J, with 11 bases between. CDR3 size: 13 residues. CDR1 is SGHTS and CDR2 is YDEGEE in the germline V gene. The CDR3 DNA is TGTGCCAGCAGCCCCTTAGCAATCTATGGCTACACCTTC. It yields the protein CASSPLAIYGYTF.

This clonotype was recorded many times. This rearrangement joins TRBV3-1 to TRBJ2-3; TRBD2 matches at 8 bases. Germline-derived CDR1 and CDR2 are LGHDT and YNNKEL (reference sequence). The CDR3 contains 17 residues. Losses at the gene ends were 1 base for V and 0 bases for J; bases not matched to a gene: 6. CDR3 in DNA: TGTGCCAGCAGCCAAGGGGTAGCGGGGCGAAGCACAGATACGCAGTATTTT. Amino acids: CASSQGVAGRSTDTQYF.

Many counts were recorded for this clonotype. The chain has TRBV20-1 and TRBJ2-1; the match to TRBD1 covers 11 bases. From germline, CDR1 is DFQATT and CDR2 SNEGSKA (reference sequence). With 6 bases clipped from V and 6 bases from J, the junction kept 7 bases outside the gene matches. The CDR3 has 14 residues. The CDR3 sequence: CSAAGGTGGNEQFF. The CDR3 coding sequence is TGCAGTGCCGCGGGAGGGACAGGGGGCAATGAGCAGTTCTTC.

This clonotype showed up many times. The rearrangement joins TRBV5-1 to TRBJ2-1, with 15 bases aligning to TRBD2. CDR1 and CDR2 (germline): SGHRS, YFSETQ. V was clipped by 4 bases and J by 0 bases; unmatched bases: 5. CDR3 length: 18 residues. The CDR3 loop reads CASSLGTSGRSSYNEQFF. The CDR3, as DNA: TGCGCCAGCAGCCTCGGGACTAGCGGGAGGAGCTCCTACAATGAGCAGTTCTTC.

This chain connects TRBV7-9 to TRBJ2-1; perhaps TRBD2 as D (5 bases). CDR3 length equals 17 residues. V was clipped by 4 bases and J by 0 bases, with 16 bases between them. Germline lookup yields CDR1 SEHNR and CDR2 FQNEAQ (reference sequence). CDR3 sequence reads: CASSSRRSGGSYNEQFF. CDR3 in DNA: TGTGCCAGCAGCTCTAGGCGCAGTGGAGGCTCCTACAATGAGCAGTTCTTC.

This clonotype has ten or more counts. The chain employs TRBV7-2 and TRBJ2-7, with D perhaps matching TRBD2 (6 bases). This CDR3 comprises 16 residues. The V gene lost 5 bases and the J gene lost 2 bases, with 19 bases spanning the gap. Looked up from germline, CDR1 is SGHTA and CDR2 is FQGNSA. As DNA, the CDR3 is TGTGCCAGCAGCCTCGACTACGAGCGGGCTACCTACGAGCAGTACTTC. Its protein product is CASSLDYERATYEQYF.

This clonotype was seen repeatedly, ten times or more. This chain joins TRBV20-1 and TRBJ2-3; 9 bases map to TRBD2. Germline V gene lookup returns CDR1 DFQATT and CDR2 SNEGSKA (reference sequence). The length of the CDR3 is 15 residues. Trimming at V came to 5 bases and at J to 2 bases, leaving 8 bases not matched to a gene. In nucleotides, the CDR3 is TGCAGTGCTCCCCCCCTAGCGGGGAACACAGATACGCAGTATTTT. This translates into CSAPPLAGNTDTQYF.

This clonotype was recorded many times. This rearrangement joins TRBV29-1 to TRBJ2-3, with 10 bases aligning to TRBD2. Germline V gene data show CDR1 as SQVTM and CDR2 as ANQGSEA. This CDR3 spans 14 amino acids. The V gene end was trimmed by 7 bases and the J gene end by 3 bases; junction bases not matched to a gene: 7. CDR3 coding DNA: TGCAGCGCCCAGAGGACTAGCGGAACAGATACGCAGTATTTT. Translating gives CSAQRTSGTDTQYF.

CDR3 protein: CSASEGLAGYNEQFF. CDR3 sequence (DNA): TGCAGTGCTAGTGAGGGACTAGCGGGGTACAATGAGCAGTTCTTC. The genes are TRBV20-1 and TRBJ2-1, with 13 bases matching TRBD2. V dropped 3 bases and J dropped 4; count of bases not matched to a gene: 3. Germline loops: CDR1 DFQATT, CDR2 SNEGSKA (reference sequence). There are 15 residues in the CDR3.

This clonotype has ten or more counts. V usage is TRBV29-1 and J usage is TRBJ2-5, with unresolved D. Trimming stripped 8 bases from V and 1 base from J, with 11 bases between. The V gene's germline CDR1 is SQVTM and CDR2 ANQGSEA. The CDR3 runs to 12 residues. The CDR3 spells CSFGRVQETQYF. The CDR3, as DNA: TGCAGCTTTGGACGGGTCCAAGAGACCCAGTACTTC.

The V call is TRBV6-2 or TRBV6-3, the J call TRBJ1-1; D is ambiguous. Germline V gives CDR1 MNHEY, CDR2 SVGEGT. The CDR3 runs to 15 residues. V was cut by 2 bases and J by 1 base, with 11 bases left in between. Here the CDR3 reads CASSYPAGWNTEAFF. The CDR3 DNA follows: TGTGCCAGCAGTTACCCTGCAGGATGGAACACTGAAGCTTTCTTT.

The sample holds many counts of this clonotype. This sequence joins TRBV27 and TRBJ1-2; the D gene is possibly TRBD1 (5 bases). The CDR3 totals 14 residues. The germline V gene has CDR1 MNHEY and CDR2 SMNVEV (reference sequence). The ends were cut back, 6 bases at V and 5 bases at J, with 16 bases in the middle. The CDR3: CASSPRVYPYGYTF. The CDR3, as DNA: TGTGCCAGCAGCCCCAGGGTGTACCCTTATGGCTACACCTTC.

V is TRBV7-3 and J is TRBJ2-1; 11 nucleotides agree with TRBD2. CDR1 and CDR2 (germline): SGHTA, FQGTGA. J lost 7 bases, V lost 5 bases, and 7 bases had no gene match. CDR3 length: 15 amino acids. The CDR3 bases are TGTGCCAGCAGCCCGACTAGCGGGGTGGGGAATGAGCAGTTCTTC. It specifies CASSPTSGVGNEQFF.

This clonotype was counted at least ten times. V gene TRBV28 combines with J gene TRBJ2-7; TRBD1 aligns across 7 bases. V was pared by 2 bases and J by 8 bases, with 3 bases of the junction left unmatched. This CDR3 comprises 12 residues. CDR1 and CDR2 (germline): MDHEN, SYDVKM. The chain's CDR3 is CASSLTGAQQYF. The CDR3 nucleotides read TGTGCCAGCAGTTTAACAGGGGCCCAGCAGTACTTC.

In this sample, this clonotype turned up many times. This rearrangement joins TRBV25-1 to TRBJ1-5; the match to TRBD1 covers 8 bases. The CDR3 runs 15 residues. J gave up 4 bases and V 5 bases, and 7 bases lay outside the gene matches. Germline assignment: CDR1 MGHDK and CDR2 SYGVNS. The CDR3 spells CASSSTGGLNQPQHF. The CDR3 bases are TGTGCCAGCAGTTCAACAGGGGGGTTAAATCAGCCCCAGCATTTT.

This clonotype has more than one count but fewer than ten. This chain links TRBV4-3 with TRBJ2-2, with D hard to call. V lost 10 bases and J 0 bases, leaving 9 bases between the germline ends. The CDR3 consists of 13 residues. The germline gives CDR1 LGHNA, CDR2 YSLEER. CDR3 bases: TGCGCCACGCAAGAGCCGAACACCGGGGAGCTGTTTTTT. Translation gives CATQEPNTGELFF.

In this sample, this clonotype turned up many times. The chain links TRBV10-3 to TRBJ2-4; D may match TRBD1 or TRBD2 (5 bases each). Trimming stripped 6 bases from V and 2 bases from J, with 11 bases between. Germline CDR1 is ENHRY and CDR2 is SYGVKD. This CDR3 is 14 amino acids long. The CDR3 DNA reads as TGTGCCATCAGCCCATGGGGGACCAAAAACATTCAGTACTTC. Amino acids: CAISPWGTKNIQYF.